This T cell receptor (beta chain) is from a study of T-cell memory formation after mild COVID-19. In the study overall: TCR clusters were mostly donor specific.

About this clonotype: Its antigen is unidentified.

TCR alpha and TCR beta cDNA libraries carrying sample barcodes and UMIs came from 5'RACE with constant-segment primers. A single record per CDR3 protein comes from TCRdb applying MiXCR to the 5' RACE reads. The sample records approximately 300,000 distinct CDR3 sequences, about 16% being singletons. This CDR3 has 14 amino acids. Trimming cost V 0 bases and J 9 bases, with 15 bases left between them. Study-wide results and caveats: In pre-infection memory, a portion of responding clones appeared, which suggested that cross-reactive memory joined. Mainly in CM and EM were contracting CD4+ clones; CD8+ were in EMRA.

Sequenced input: PBMCs or a T cell subset sorted from them (not recorded which). The rearrangement joins TRBV12-3 or TRBV12-4 to TRBJ2-7, with D maybe TRBD1 (6 bases). The sequence came from a man aged 18-30 years who had mild COVID-19 (a few samples of this study predate the infection). Cell type and time point are not known. The CDR3, as DNA: TGTGCCAGCAGTTTAGCGCCGGGACAAAAAGGGCAGTACTTC. This translates into CASSLAPGQKGQYF.